These 11 T cell receptor beta chains originate from one sample sequenced in a study of early T cells in non-severe SARS-CoV-2 infection. MiXCR, run by TCRdb on the 5' RACE reads, gives a single entry per CDR3 protein. The sample has 80,000 to 95,000 distinct CDR3 sequences, around 15% seen once. Material: whole blood. These receptors originate from an adult who was a healthcare worker with PCR-confirmed SARS-CoV-2 infection or an uninfected control (not recorded which).

This rearrangement joins TRBV5-1 to TRBJ2-7; D is undetermined. CDR1 is SGHRS, CDR2 YFSETQ, per germline. CDR3 length: 12 amino acids. V was clipped by 0 bases and J by 4 bases, with 5 bases between them. CDR3: CASSLEAYEQYF. The CDR3 coding sequence is TGCGCCAGCAGCTTGGAAGCTTACGAGCAGTACTTC. Together with reference TRBV5-1 and TRBJ2-7, the CDR3 gives the full variable domain: KAGVTQTPRYLIKTRGQQVTLSCSPISGHRSVSWYQQTPGQGLQFLFEYFSETQRNKGNFPGRFSGRQFSNSRSEMNVSTLELGDSALYLCASSLEAYEQYFGPGTRLTVT.

The chain recombines TRBV5-6 with TRBJ1-2, with D uncertain. Germline V gene lookup returns CDR1 SGHDT and CDR2 YYEEEE. This CDR3 is built from 16 residues. V was cut by 4 bases and J by 1 base, with 17 bases left in between. The CDR3 nucleotides read TGTGCCAGCAGCCCCTGGGCGGAAATTATTAACTATGGCTACACCTTC. Its protein is CASSPWAEIINYGYTF.

The table lists this clonotype with a few counts. V usage is TRBV4-3 and J usage is TRBJ2-5, with unresolved D. CDR3 length: 15 residues. Germline CDR1 and CDR2: LGHNA and YSLEER. V gave up 1 base and J gave up 2 bases, with 11 bases separating them. The CDR3: CASSQAADRQETQYF. The CDR3, as DNA: TGCGCCAGCAGCCAAGCGGCGGACCGACAAGAGACCCAGTACTTC.

With regard to this clonotype: No conserved phenylalanine or tryptophan is present at the end of the CDR3, so a read error is the likely explanation. The chain is built from TRBV6-5 and TRBJ1-1, with 7 bases fitting TRBD1. V was pared by 6 bases and J by 5 bases, with 9 bases of the junction left unmatched. This CDR3 contains 14 residues. Germline CDR1 is MNHEY and CDR2 is SVGAGI. The chain's CDR3 is CASRLRRGLTEAFS. The CDR3 bases are TGTGCCAGCAGACTTAGGAGGGGGCTGACTGAAGCTTTCTCT.

In this sample, this clonotype turned up many times. V gene TRBV5-1 combines with J gene TRBJ1-6; a possible D gene is TRBD1 (5 bases). V dropped 4 bases and J dropped 5 bases, with 16 bases sitting between them. The CDR3 is made up of 16 amino acids. The V gene's germline CDR1 is SGHRS and CDR2 YFSETQ. The CDR3 DNA is TGCGCCAGCAGCGGAGACTTCCGGGACGATAATTCACCCCTCCACTTT. Translated, it gives CASSGDFRDDNSPLHF. Looking up the rest from reference TRBV5-1 and TRBJ1-6 gives the full variable domain: KAGVTQTPRYLIKTRGQQVTLSCSPISGHRSVSWYQQTPGQGLQFLFEYFSETQRNKGNFPGRFSGRQFSNSRSEMNVSTLELGDSALYLCASSGDFRDDNSPLHFGNGTRLTVT.

This clonotype was detected a few times. J is TRBJ2-7 and V is TRBV11-2, with TRBD1 identical over 11 bases. CDR1 SGHAT and CDR2 FQNNGV come from the germline V gene. The trim removed 5 bases at V and 6 bases at J, leaving 6 bases unmatched. This CDR3 is built from 14 residues. This chain's CDR3 is CASSPGTGGREQYF. CDR3 sequence (DNA): TGTGCCAGCAGCCCCGGGACAGGGGGTCGCGAGCAGTACTTC.

In this sample, this clonotype turned up many times. The chain couples TRBV2 to TRBJ1-1; the match to TRBD1 covers 7 bases. V gave up 5 bases and J gave up 1 base; unmatched junction bases: 7. Looked up from germline, CDR1 is SNHLY and CDR2 is FYNNEI. This CDR3 comprises 15 residues. In DNA, the CDR3 is TGTGCCAGCAGTACCCAGCGGGACAGGAACACTGAAGCTTTCTTT. Protein product: CASSTQRDRNTEAFF.

The J gene is TRBJ2-3, the V gene TRBV6-2 or TRBV6-3, with TRBD2 matching over 10 bases. The ends lost 6 bases at V and 6 bases at J; junction bases unmatched: 15. Germline V gene data show CDR1 as MNHEY and CDR2 as SVGEGT. This CDR3 contains 17 residues. The CDR3 bases are TGTGCCAGCAGCTACGAAACCTTGGGACTAGCGCCTGATACGCAGTATTTT. As protein: CASSYETLGLAPDTQYF.

This clonotype was picked up a small number of times. The chain employs TRBV4-2 and TRBJ1-6; D not resolved. The germline CDR1 and CDR2 sequences are LGHNA and YNFKEQ. Trimming removed 1 base from V and 9 bases from J, with 13 bases in between. CDR3 length: 15 amino acids. CDR3: CASSQAQPSASPLHF. The CDR3 DNA is TGTGCCAGCAGCCAAGCCCAGCCAAGCGCTTCACCCCTCCACTTT.

The genes are TRBV4-2 and TRBJ2-7, with TRBD2 as a possible D gene (6 bases). Deletions cut 1 base from V and 6 bases from J, with 16 bases between. The CDR3 runs 15 residues. In germline, CDR1 is LGHNA, CDR2 YNFKEQ. CDR3 sequence (DNA): TGTGCCAGCAGCCAAGCCCGGGACTTCCGCGGCGAGCAGTACTTC. Amino acid sequence: CASSQARDFRGEQYF.

This clonotype was detected ten times or more. The chain joins TRBV2 to TRBJ1-5; a possible D gene is TRBD1 (6 bases). Per the germline V gene, CDR1 is SNHLY and CDR2 is FYNNEI. The germline V and J ends were trimmed by 4 bases and 3 bases, with 13 bases remaining between them. The CDR3 loop spans 15 amino acids. This CDR3 is CASSGTDPFNQPQHF. CDR3 bases: TGTGCCAGCAGTGGGACAGACCCCTTCAATCAGCCCCAGCATTTT.